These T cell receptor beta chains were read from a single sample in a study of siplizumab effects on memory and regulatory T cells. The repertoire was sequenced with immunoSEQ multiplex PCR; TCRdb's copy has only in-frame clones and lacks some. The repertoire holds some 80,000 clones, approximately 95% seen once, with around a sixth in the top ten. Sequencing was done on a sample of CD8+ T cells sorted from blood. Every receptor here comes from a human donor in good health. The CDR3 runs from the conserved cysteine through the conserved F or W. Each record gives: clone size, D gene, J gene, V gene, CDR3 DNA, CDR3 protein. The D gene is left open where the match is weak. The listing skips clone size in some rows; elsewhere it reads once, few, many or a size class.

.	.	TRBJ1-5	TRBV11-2	TGTGCCAGCAGCTTAGGGAGTAATCAGCCCCAGCATTTT	CASSLGSNQPQHF
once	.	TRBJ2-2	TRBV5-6	TGTGCCAGCAGCTTGGGGGTACCGAGACCGAACACCGGGGAGCTGTTTTTT	CASSLGVPRPNTGELFF
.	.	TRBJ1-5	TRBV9	TGTGCCAGCAGCGTAGAATTAGAGCGTCAGCCCCAGCATTTT	CASSVELERQPQHF
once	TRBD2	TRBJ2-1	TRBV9	TGTGCCAGCAGCGTTGCGGGAGGGCTAGGGCCCGACTCCTACAATGAGCAGTTCTTC	CASSVAGGLGPDSYNEQFF
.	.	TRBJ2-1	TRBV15	TGTGCCACCAGCCCTTCAACGGGTAACGAGCAGTTCTTC	CATSPSTGNEQFF
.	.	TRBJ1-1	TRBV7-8	TGTGCCAGCAGCCAGATCGGTGCCTTGGACACTGAAGCTTTCTTT	CASSQIGALDTEAFF
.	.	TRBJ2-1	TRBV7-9	TGTGCCAGCAGCTGGGCAGGCTATGAGCAGTTCTTC	CASSWAGYEQFF
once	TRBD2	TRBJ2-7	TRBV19	TGTGCCAGTAGTGAGGGCGGGAGTATCTACGAGCAGTACTTC	CASSEGGSIYEQYF
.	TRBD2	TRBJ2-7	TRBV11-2	TGTGCCAGCAGCTTATTCAGCGGGAGCTACGAGCAGTACTTC	CASSLFSGSYEQYF
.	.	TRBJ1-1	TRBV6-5	TGTGCCAGCAGTCAGGGAGAGGAGAACACTGAAGCTTTCTTT	CASSQGEENTEAFF
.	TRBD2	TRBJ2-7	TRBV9	TGTGCCAGCAGCGTAGACAGCGGGAGGGCCCTCTACGAGCAGTACTTC	CASSVDSGRALYEQYF
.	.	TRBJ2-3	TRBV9	TGTGCCAGCAGCGCCGGGACTTTTTTGGATACGCAGTATTTT	CASSAGTFLDTQYF
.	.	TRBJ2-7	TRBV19	TGTGCCAGTAGTATGGGGCTAGCGAAAGGCGAGCAGTACTTC	CASSMGLAKGEQYF
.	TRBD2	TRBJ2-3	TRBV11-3	TGTGCCAGCAGCCACTTGGGGGAGGGAATTACAGATACGCAGTATTTT	CASSHLGEGITDTQYF
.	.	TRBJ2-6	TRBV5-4	TGTGCCAGCAGCTTGAGGGGCTACAACGTCCTGACTTTC	CASSLRGYNVLTF
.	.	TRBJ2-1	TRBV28	TGTGCCAGCAGTTTAGACGGGAGCCCCTACAATGAGCAGTTCTTC	CASSLDGSPYNEQFF
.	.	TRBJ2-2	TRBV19	TGTGCCAGTAGTATATCAGGGGGGGCTGGAGCCGGGGAGCTGTTTTTT	CASSISGGAGAGELFF
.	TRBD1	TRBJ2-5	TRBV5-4	TGTGCCAGCAGCGCAACAGGGGAAGACCGTCAAGAGACCCAGTACTTC	CASSATGEDRQETQYF
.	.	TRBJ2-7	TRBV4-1	TGCGCCAGCAGCCAAGAAGCGAGGGGCGAGCAGTACTTC	CASSQEARGEQYF
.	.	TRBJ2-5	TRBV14	TGTGCCAGCAGCCAAGTACCTAGCGATTACCAAGAGACCCAGTACTTC	CASSQVPSDYQETQYF
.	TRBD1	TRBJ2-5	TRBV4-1	TGCGCCAGCAGCCAAGACAGGGGGCACGGAGAGACCCAGTACTTC	CASSQDRGHGETQYF
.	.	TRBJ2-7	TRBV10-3	TGTGCCATCAGTGAGTCTGGGAGGCCTTCCTACGAGCAGTACTTC	CAISESGRPSYEQYF
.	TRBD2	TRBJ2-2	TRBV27	TGTGCCAGCAGTTTCCAGTCGACCGGGACTAGCGGGATCGGGGAGCTGTTTTTT	CASSFQSTGTSGIGELFF
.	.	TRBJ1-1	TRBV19	TGTGCCAGTAGTATAGAACTGCGACATATGAACACTGAAGCTTTCTTT	CASSIELRHMNTEAFF
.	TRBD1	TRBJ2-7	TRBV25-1	TGTGCCAGCAGTAAACAACGACAGGGACCCAACTACGAGCAGTACTTC	CASSKQRQGPNYEQYF
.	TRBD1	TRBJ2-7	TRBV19	TGTGCCAGTAGTCCCAGCCCCCGACAGGGCCTAGGGTACGAGCAGTACTTC	CASSPSPRQGLGYEQYF
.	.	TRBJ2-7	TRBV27	TGTGCCAGCAGTTTAGGGGCAGGTGAATCCTACGAGCAGTACTTC	CASSLGAGESYEQYF
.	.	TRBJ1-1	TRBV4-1	TGCGCCAGCAGCCAAGAGCAGGGGATGAACACTGAAGCTTTCTTT	CASSQEQGMNTEAFF
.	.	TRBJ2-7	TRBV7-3	TGTGCCAGCAGCTTAAACGGCGGGCCCGGTTACGAGCAGTACTTC	CASSLNGGPGYEQYF
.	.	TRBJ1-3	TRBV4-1	TGCGCCAGCAGCCCCACACAAGAGTGGAGCCGTTCTGGAAACACCATATATTTT	CASSPTQEWSRSGNTIYF
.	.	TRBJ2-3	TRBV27	TGTGCCAGCAGTACCTATACAGATACGCAGTATTTT	CASSTYTDTQYF
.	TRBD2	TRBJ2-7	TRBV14	TGTGCCAGCAGCCAAACCACTAGCGGGCCGGCCTACGAGCAGTACTTC	CASSQTTSGPAYEQYF
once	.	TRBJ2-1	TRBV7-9	TGTGCCAGCAGCTTAGTTTCGGGTAGGGATGAGCAGTTCTTC	CASSLVSGRDEQFF
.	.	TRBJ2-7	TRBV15	TGTGCCACCAGCAGAGACAGGAGGTCGGAGCAGTACTTC	CATSRDRRSEQYF
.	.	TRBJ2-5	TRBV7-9	TGTGCCAGCAGCTTAGGGTTGAGGACTAAACAAGAGACCCAGTACTTC	CASSLGLRTKQETQYF
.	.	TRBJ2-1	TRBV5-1	TGCGCCAGCGGTTTATCCTACAATGAGCAGTTCTTC	CASGLSYNEQFF
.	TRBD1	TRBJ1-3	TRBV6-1	TGTGCCAGCAGTGCGACCGGGACAGATAACACCATATATTTT	CASSATGTDNTIYF
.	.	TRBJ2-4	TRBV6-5	TGTGCCAGCAGCCTAGCGCCAGAAAACATTCAGTACTTC	CASSLAPENIQYF
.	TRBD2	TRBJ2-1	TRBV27	TGTGCCAGCAGTACCCTAGCGGGAAACAATGAGCAGTTCTTC	CASSTLAGNNEQFF
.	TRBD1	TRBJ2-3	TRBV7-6	TGTGCCAGCAGCGTGGACAGGGCGCCAGCAGATACGCAGTATTTT	CASSVDRAPADTQYF
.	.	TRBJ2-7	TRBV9	TGTGCCAGCAGCGCAGGAAACAGGTACGAGCAGTACTTC	CASSAGNRYEQYF
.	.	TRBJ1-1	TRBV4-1	TGCGCCAGCAGCCATGAGAGGGGAAACACTGAAGCTTTCTTT	CASSHERGNTEAFF
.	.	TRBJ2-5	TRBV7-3	TGTGCCAGCAGCGACAGTTCTTCTGGGGAGACCCAGTACTTC	CASSDSSSGETQYF
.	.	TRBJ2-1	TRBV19	TGTGCCAGTAGTATAGCGGGAGAAGGACGATACAATGAGCAGTTCTTC	CASSIAGEGRYNEQFF
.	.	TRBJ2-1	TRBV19	TGTGCCAGTAGTATTGGACTAACCTCCTACAATGAGCAGTTCTTC	CASSIGLTSYNEQFF
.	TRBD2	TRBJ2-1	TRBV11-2	TGTGCCAGCAGCTTCAGGCGGGAGTTCAATGAGCAGTTCTTC	CASSFRREFNEQFF
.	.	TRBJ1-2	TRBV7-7	TGTGCTAGCAGCCCCCTCACCGGCGGGGGGACGGAGGGTTACTATGGCTACACCTTC	CASSPLTGGGTEGYYGYTF
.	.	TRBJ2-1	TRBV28	TGTGCCAGCAGTTTCTCGACTAACCTTATCTACAATGAGCAGTTCTTC	CASSFSTNLIYNEQFF
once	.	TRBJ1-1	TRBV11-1	TGTGCCAGCAGCCCACGTATCCCAGGGGCGAACACTGAAGCTTTCTTT	CASSPRIPGANTEAFF
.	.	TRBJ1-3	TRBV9	TGTGCCAGCGGACACCTTAACTCTGGAAACACCATATATTTT	CASGHLNSGNTIYF
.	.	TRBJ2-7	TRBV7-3	TGTGCCAGCAGCTCGGCGGCTTCCTACGAGCAGTACTTC	CASSSAASYEQYF